This TCR beta chain comes out of a study of beta chain features in type 1 diabetes. CDR3 length equals 14 residues. CDR1 is ENHRY, CDR2 SYGVKD, per germline. The trim removed 5 bases at V and 4 bases at J, leaving 6 bases unmatched. Reverse transcribing all isolated RNA meant expressed TCRB transcripts were sequenced. Profiled with immunoSEQ multiplex PCR; TCRdb holds only in-frame clones, not every one. The sample yields some 150,000 clones, about a tenth seen once. This clone showed up just a few times. The chain uses TRBV10-3 and TRBJ2-3, with 7 bases aligning to TRBD1. The receptor was isolated from a man younger than 35 in good health. The sample was central memory CD4+ T cells from blood. CDR3 DNA sequence: TGTGCCATCAGTCCAAAGACAGGGTCAGATACGCAGTATTTT. Translation: CAISPKTGSDTQYF.